The 20 T cell receptor beta chains given below trace back to one sample, sequenced in a study of blood T cells in healthy people across ages. A second PCR of 7 to 11 cycles used a sample-barcoded 5' primer and a J-beta primer mix. TCRdb ran MiXCR on the 5' RACE reads and lists one entry per CDR3 protein. The profile covers about 1.4 million distinct CDR3 sequences, with roughly 60% appearing a single time and 5.5% to 8% taken by the ten largest. The specimen was blood. Receptor source: a man younger than 35 in good health.

Comments on this clonotype: At one end the junction does not follow the germline gene, possibly because of a read error. This chain joins TRBV4-1 and TRBJ2-5; 7 bases fit TRBD1. The CDR3 spans 16 residues. From germline, CDR1 is MGHRA and CDR2 YSYEKL. In nucleotides, the CDR3 is TGCGCCAACAGCCGACTCCCGACAGGGTTCCAAGAGACCCAGTACTTC. Its translation is CANSRLPTGFQETQYF.

The J gene is TRBJ2-1, the V gene TRBV10-3, with D uncertain. The V gene lost 1 base and the J gene lost 8 bases, with 9 bases spanning the gap. CDR1 is ENHRY and CDR2 is SYGVKD in the germline V gene. The CDR3 is 13 residues long. This CDR3 is CAISEFPADEQFF. In DNA, the CDR3 is TGTGCCATCAGTGAGTTCCCGGCTGATGAGCAGTTCTTC.

This chain links TRBV27 with TRBJ2-3; a weak D match, TRBD2 (6 bases). The germline V and J ends were trimmed by 2 bases and 1 base, with 16 bases remaining between them. Germline V gene data show CDR1 as MNHEY and CDR2 as SMNVEV (reference sequence). The CDR3 has 17 amino acids. The CDR3 here is CASSLSVGGGGTDTQYF. For the CDR3, the DNA is TGTGCCAGCAGTTTAAGCGTCGGGGGAGGAGGCACAGATACGCAGTATTTT.

V and J are TRBV20-1 and TRBJ2-4; 13 bases match TRBD2. Germline CDR1 DFQATT, CDR2 SNEGSKA (reference sequence). J lost 1 base, V lost 3 bases, and 12 bases had no gene match. The CDR3 is 19 residues long. This CDR3 is CSASRGTSGIQPAKNIQYF. The CDR3 DNA sequence: TGCAGTGCTAGTAGAGGGACTAGCGGGATCCAACCGGCCAAAAACATTCAGTACTTC.

This clonotype was detected a few times. The chain is built from TRBV7-2 and TRBJ2-7, with D perhaps TRBD2 (5 bases). CDR1 is SGHTA, CDR2 FQGNSA, per germline. The CDR3 has 14 amino acids. V was shortened by 2 bases and J by 3 bases, with 11 bases between the two germline ends. The CDR3 DNA is TGTGCCAGCAGCTTAAGCAATGACTACTACGAGCAGTACTTC. It codes for CASSLSNDYYEQYF.

The chain links TRBV15 to TRBJ2-3, with D perhaps TRBD2 (6 bases). In germline, CDR1 is LNHNV, CDR2 YYDKDF (reference sequence). This CDR3 has 15 amino acids. Trimming removed 3 bases at V and 5 bases at J, with 15 bases between. As DNA, the CDR3 is TGTGCCACCAGCAGCCCCGCGGAGGGCGGAGATACGCAGTATTTT. Protein product: CATSSPAEGGDTQYF. Full variable domain (missing parts from reference TRBV15 and TRBJ2-3): DAMVIQNPRYQVTQFGKPVTLSCSQTLNHNVMYWYQQKSSQAPKLLFHYYDKDFNNEADTPDNFQSRRPNTSFCFLDIRSPGLGDTAMYLCATSSPAEGGDTQYFGPGTRLTVL.

This clonotype has only a few counts. This chain connects TRBV4-3 to TRBJ2-2; D uncertain. The CDR3 has 13 amino acids. V dropped 2 bases and J dropped 8 bases, with 9 bases sitting between them. Germline CDR1 reads LGHNA; CDR2 reads YSLEER. The DNA of the CDR3 is TGCGCCAGCAGCCAACGAGTGGGGGGGGAGCTGTTTTTT. Translated: CASSQRVGGELFF.

The chain combines TRBV20-1 with TRBJ1-1, with TRBD1 identical over 7 bases. Per germline, CDR1 DFQATT and CDR2 SNEGSKA (reference sequence). V lost 1 base to trimming and J lost 8 bases; unmatched junction nucleotides: 1. This CDR3 has 11 residues. Here the CDR3 reads CSARGTGEAFF. CDR3 nucleotide sequence: TGCAGTGCTAGAGGGACAGGAGAAGCTTTCTTT.

This clonotype occurred a few times. The chain recombines TRBV10-3 with TRBJ2-4; 7 nucleotides line up with TRBD1. Trimming cost V 11 bases and J 0 bases; bases outside gene matches: 4. This CDR3 comprises 13 residues. CDR1 and CDR2 from the germline V gene are ENHRY and SYGVKD. The CDR3 nucleotides are TGTGCCTTTCCAGGGGGAGCCAAAAACATTCAGTACTTC. This codes for CAFPGGAKNIQYF.

The gene calls are TRBV7-2 and TRBJ2-1, with 7 nucleotides matching TRBD1. The V gene end was trimmed by 2 bases and the J gene end by 3 bases; junction bases not matched to a gene: 7. In germline, CDR1 is SGHTA, CDR2 FQGNSA. This CDR3 is 16 amino acids long. The CDR3 bases are TGTGCCAGCAGCTTAATCCCCAGGACAGGCTACAATGAGCAGTTCTTC. Its protein product is CASSLIPRTGYNEQFF.

The chain combines TRBV2 with TRBJ2-6, with 8 nucleotides matching TRBD1. Germline loops: CDR1 SNHLY, CDR2 FYNNEI. V trimming: 8 bases; J trimming: 0 bases; junction bases outside the gene matches: 6. The CDR3 loop spans 16 amino acids. Written as DNA, the CDR3 is TGTGCCAGCCCAGGACAGGGAGCCTCTGGGGCCAACGTCCTGACTTTC. This encodes CASPGQGASGANVLTF. Full variable domain (missing parts from reference TRBV2 and TRBJ2-6): EPEVTQTPSHQVTQMGQEVILRCVPISNHLYFYWYRQILGQKVEFLVSFYNNEISEKSEIFDDQFSVERPDGSNFTLKIRSTKLEDSAMYFCASPGQGASGANVLTFGAGSRLTVL.

This clonotype was seen more than once but under ten times. The chain combines TRBV7-9 with TRBJ2-7; D possibly uses TRBD1 or TRBD2 (5 bases each). This CDR3 is 16 amino acids long. Germline V gives CDR1 SEHNR, CDR2 FQNEAQ (reference sequence). The V end was cut by 2 bases, the J end by 6 bases, with 20 bases between. CDR3 protein: CASSLRDGPKQSEQYF. CDR3 nucleotide sequence: TGTGCCAGCAGCTTACGGGACGGACCCAAACAATCCGAGCAGTACTTC.

V and J are TRBV14 and TRBJ1-2, with a tentative D call TRBD1 (6 bases). The CDR3 contains 16 residues. Trimming took off 4 bases at V and 5 bases at J, with 20 bases between the two ends. Germline CDR1 and CDR2: SGHDN and FVKESK. The CDR3 is CASSPRWGWTAYGYTF. CDR3 nucleotide sequence: TGTGCCAGCAGCCCCCGTTGGGGGTGGACAGCTTATGGCTACACCTTC. Combining the CDR3 with reference TRBV14 and TRBJ1-2 gives the whole variable domain EAGVTQFPSHSVIEKGQTVTLRCDPISGHDNLYWYRRVMGKEIKFLLHFVKESKQDESGMPNNRFLAERTGGTYSTLKVQPAELEDSGVYFCASSPRWGWTAYGYTFGSGTRLTVV.

With regard to this clonotype: Its ends do not fully match the called genes, so a read error is possible. The chain carries TRBV7-9 and TRBJ2-2, with TRBD2 as a possible D gene (5 bases). CDR1 SEHNR and CDR2 FQNEAQ come from the germline V gene (reference sequence). The CDR3 covers 14 residues. This CDR3 reads CASSLATNTGELFF. The CDR3 nucleotides read TGCGCCAGCAGCTTAGCGACGAACACCGGGGAGCTGTTTTTT.

In its sample, this clonotype was seen a few times. V usage is TRBV29-1 and J usage is TRBJ2-5; TRBD1 matches at 9 bases. V dropped 6 bases and J dropped 6; count of bases not matched to a gene: 8. The CDR3 has 13 amino acids. Per the germline V gene, CDR1 is SQVTM and CDR2 is ANQGSEA. CDR3 sequence: CSVPPGQGQTQYF. Written as DNA, the CDR3 is TGCAGCGTCCCTCCGGGACAGGGCCAGACCCAGTACTTC.

This chain links TRBV5-1 with TRBJ1-5; 9 bases align to TRBD1. The trim removed 0 bases at V and 6 bases at J, leaving 4 bases unmatched. This CDR3 is 15 amino acids long. Germline V lookup: CDR1 SGHRS, CDR2 YFSETQ. CDR3: CASSLGTGALQPQHF. Here the CDR3 DNA reads TGCGCCAGCAGCTTGGGGACAGGGGCTCTTCAGCCCCAGCATTTT.

The chain uses TRBV27 and TRBJ2-4; 8 bases line up with TRBD2. The DNA end lines up better with TRBJ2-7; the J call may be wrong. Germline-derived CDR1 and CDR2 are MNHEY and SMNVEV (reference sequence). The length of the CDR3 is 15 residues. CDR3 sequence (DNA): TGTGCCAGCAGTTTATCCACTAGCGGAGCCTACGAGCAGTACTTC. Amino acid sequence: CASSLSTSGAYEQYF.

This clonotype was detected a few times. This could be a read error, since a much larger clone is one nucleotide away. V is TRBV9 and J is TRBJ2-5, with 7 nucleotides matching TRBD1. Losses at the gene ends were 4 bases for V and 2 bases for J; bases not matched to a gene: 5. The CDR3 has 14 residues. CDR1 and CDR2 from the germline V gene are SGDLS and YYNGEE. In nucleotides, the CDR3 is TGTGCCAGCAGCATAGGGACAGTACAAGAGACCCAGTACTTC. It codes for CASSIGTVQETQYF.

The chain uses TRBV4-1 and TRBJ2-1, with a weak D call TRBD2 (7 bases). Per the germline V gene, CDR1 is MGHRA and CDR2 is YSYEKL. Trimming stripped 4 bases from V and 6 bases from J, with 16 bases between. The CDR3 extends over 15 amino acids. CDR3 DNA: TGCGCCAGCAGCCCGGGGGGCCTACCGTTCAATGAGCAGTTCTTC. As protein: CASSPGGLPFNEQFF.

The chain is built from TRBV20-1 and TRBJ2-7, with 10 bases matching TRBD2. The CDR3 contains 13 residues. With 5 bases clipped from V and 7 bases from J, the junction kept 8 bases outside the gene matches. Per the germline V gene, CDR1 is DFQATT and CDR2 is SNEGSKA (reference sequence). CDR3 sequence: CSAGTSDGGEQYF. The CDR3 region has the DNA TGCAGTGCTGGGACTAGCGATGGTGGGGAGCAGTACTTC.